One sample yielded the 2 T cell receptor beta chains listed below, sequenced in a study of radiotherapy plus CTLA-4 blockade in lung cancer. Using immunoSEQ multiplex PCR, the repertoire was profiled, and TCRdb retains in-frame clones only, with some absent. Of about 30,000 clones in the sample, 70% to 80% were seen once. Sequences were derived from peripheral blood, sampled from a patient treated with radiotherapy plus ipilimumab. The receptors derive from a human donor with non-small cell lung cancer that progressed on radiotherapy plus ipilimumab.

CDR3: CASSRTGVGNQPQHF. CDR3 bases: TGTGCCAGCAGTAGGACAGGGGTTGGCAATCAGCCCCAGCATTTT. The chain recombines TRBV28 with TRBJ1-5; 9 bases are shared with TRBD1. Germline V gives CDR1 MDHEN, CDR2 SYDVKM. The CDR3 has 15 residues. J gave up 2 bases and V 5 bases, and 4 bases lay outside the gene matches.

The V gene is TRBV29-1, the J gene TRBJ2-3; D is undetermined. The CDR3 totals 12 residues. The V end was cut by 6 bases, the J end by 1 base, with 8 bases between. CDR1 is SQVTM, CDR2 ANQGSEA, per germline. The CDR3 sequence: CSVMDGTDTQYF. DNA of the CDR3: TGCAGCGTAATGGACGGCACAGATACGCAGTATTTT.